Sequencing of this TCR beta chain was carried out in a study of CD4 and CD8 cells across lung adenocarcinoma regions. Samples came from patients with localized non-small cell lung adenocarcinoma. TCRdb processed the PCR reads anew with MiXCR; each CDR3 protein has one entry. The sample records about 20,000 distinct CDR3 sequences, roughly half being singletons. The TCR sequence derives from a female donor with lung adenocarcinoma. The CD4 and CD8 labels of this study may be unreliable. The specimen sequenced was CD8+ T cells from the center of a lung tumor.

CDR3 in amino acids: CASSSRDRTTGELFF. The CDR3 DNA reads TGTGCCAGCAGCTCCCGGGACAGAACAACCGGGGAGCTGTTTTTT. The chain carries TRBV7-8 and TRBJ2-2; 7 bases are shared with TRBD1. The CDR3 length is 15 residues. The germline V gene has CDR1 SGHVS and CDR2 FQNEAQ. J was trimmed by 5 bases and V by 4 bases; bases with no gene match: 7.